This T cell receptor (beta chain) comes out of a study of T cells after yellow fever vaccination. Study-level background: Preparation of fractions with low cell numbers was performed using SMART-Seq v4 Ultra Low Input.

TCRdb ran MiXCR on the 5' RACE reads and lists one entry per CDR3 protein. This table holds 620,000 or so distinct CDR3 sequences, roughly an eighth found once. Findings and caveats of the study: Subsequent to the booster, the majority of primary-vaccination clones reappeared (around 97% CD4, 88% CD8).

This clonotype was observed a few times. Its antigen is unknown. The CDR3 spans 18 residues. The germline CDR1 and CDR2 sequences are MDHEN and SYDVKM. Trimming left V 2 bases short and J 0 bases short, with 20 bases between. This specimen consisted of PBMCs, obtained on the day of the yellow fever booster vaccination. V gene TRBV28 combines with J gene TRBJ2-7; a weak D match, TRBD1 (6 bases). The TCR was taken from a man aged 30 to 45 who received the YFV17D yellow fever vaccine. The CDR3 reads CASSLGRSWDTSSYEQYF. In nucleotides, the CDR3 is TGTGCCAGCAGTTTAGGGCGGAGTTGGGACACGAGCTCCTACGAGCAGTACTTC.